The clone carrying this T cell receptor (beta chain) is medium-sized in the sample. Its cognate antigen is unknown. In the library, each TCR cDNA molecule bore its own unique molecular identifier. A single record per CDR3 protein comes from TCRdb applying MiXCR to the 5' RACE reads. The sample includes approximately 18,000 distinct CDR3 sequences, around 5% of them seen just once. Specified time point: sample taken at primary tumor resection. Sequencing was performed on whole RNA extracted from tumor and nontumor lung tissue, or from frozen PBMC, and the material was left unsorted. This sample is drawn from a study of spatial heterogeneity in lung cancer. Study in general: Each time, sequencing found more beta-chain sequences than alpha-chain sequences. Study-level findings and limits: Ubiquitous and regional expanded TCR counts mirrored ubiquitous and regional nonsynonymous mutation counts, respectively. In tumors, expanded intratumoral alpha and beta TCR counts tracked mutation counts.

Germline-derived CDR1 and CDR2 are MDHEN and SYDVKM. V was cut by 5 bases and J by 0 bases, with 11 bases left in between. The CDR3 runs 14 residues. The material was lung tumor tissue, obtained at surgery. The chain recombines TRBV28 with TRBJ2-7; D gene unclear. The source of this sequence is a female donor with early-stage non-small cell lung cancer. In DNA form, the CDR3 reads TGTGCCAGCAGTCCCGAGTCTTTCTCCTACGAGCAGTACTTC. The encoded protein is CASSPESFSYEQYF.